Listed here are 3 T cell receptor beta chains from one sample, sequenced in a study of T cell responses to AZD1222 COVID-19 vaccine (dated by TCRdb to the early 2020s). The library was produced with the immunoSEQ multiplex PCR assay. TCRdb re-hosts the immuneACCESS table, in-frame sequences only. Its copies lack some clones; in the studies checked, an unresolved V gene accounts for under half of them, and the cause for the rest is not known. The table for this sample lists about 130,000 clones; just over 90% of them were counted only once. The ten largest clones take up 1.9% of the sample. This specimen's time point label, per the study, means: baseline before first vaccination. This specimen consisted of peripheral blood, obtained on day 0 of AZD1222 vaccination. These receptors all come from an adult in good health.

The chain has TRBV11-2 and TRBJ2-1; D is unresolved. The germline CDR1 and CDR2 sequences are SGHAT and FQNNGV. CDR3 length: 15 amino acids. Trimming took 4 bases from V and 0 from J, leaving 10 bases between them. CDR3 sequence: CASSSGPTSYNEQFF. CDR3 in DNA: TGTGCCAGCAGCTCCGGACCCACCTCCTACAATGAGCAGTTCTTC.

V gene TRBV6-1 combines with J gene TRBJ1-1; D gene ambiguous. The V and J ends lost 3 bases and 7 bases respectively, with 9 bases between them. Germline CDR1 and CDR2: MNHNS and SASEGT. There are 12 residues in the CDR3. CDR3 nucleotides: TGTGCCAGCAGTGATTGGACTCTTGAAGCTTTCTTT. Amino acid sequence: CASSDWTLEAFF.

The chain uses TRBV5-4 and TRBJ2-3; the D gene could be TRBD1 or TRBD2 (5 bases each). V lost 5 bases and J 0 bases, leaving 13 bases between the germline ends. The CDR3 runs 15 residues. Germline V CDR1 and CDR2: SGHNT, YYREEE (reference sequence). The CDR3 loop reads CASRSGPGSTDTQYF. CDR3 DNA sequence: TGTGCCAGCAGGTCGGGACCGGGGAGCACAGATACGCAGTATTTT. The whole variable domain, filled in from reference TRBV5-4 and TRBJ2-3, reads ETGVTQSPTHLIKTRGQQVTLRCSSQSGHNTVSWYQQALGQGPQFIFQYYREEENGRGNFPPRFSGLQFPNYSSELNVNALELDDSALYLCASRSGPGSTDTQYFGPGTRLTVL.